The sequence of this T cell receptor (beta chain) was determined in a study of blood T cells in healthy people across ages. Study-level information: About one barcoded TCR beta cDNA was captured per two T cells. Study outcomes and limitations: Higher diversity, along with more naive CD4+ cells, distinguished long-lived donors from aged donors.

Primed by a sample-barcoded 5' primer and a J-beta primer mix, a second PCR proceeded for 7 to 11 cycles. Any given sample supplied a minimum of 3 million CDR3-containing paired-end reads. From the 5' RACE reads, TCRdb called clonotypes with MiXCR, one entry per CDR3 protein. The sample includes 1.5 million to 2 million distinct CDR3 sequences, roughly 50% seen only once; the top ten take roughly 2.1%. The CDR3 totals 15 residues. Germline V CDR1 and CDR2: SGHTA, FQGTGA. Regarding this clonotype: Its target is unknown.

The sample taken for sequencing was blood. The receptor's source is a middle-aged woman in good health. The genes are TRBV7-3 and TRBJ2-7; D is perhaps TRBD1 (5 bases). The closer fit of TRBJ2-5 to the DNA end suggests the J call may be wrong. The CDR3 nucleotides read TGTGCCAGCAGCCGCAGTGGGGCAGTAGTTGAGACCCAGTACTTC. It yields the protein CASSRSGAVVETQYF.